The next 8 T cell receptor beta chains were all read from a single sample in a study of PD-1 blockade in classical Hodgkin lymphoma. All trial patients relapsed after autologous stem cell transplantation. Libraries were prepared by immunoSEQ multiplex PCR; TCRdb keeps only in-frame clonotypes and omits some of them. Among more than 140,000 clones listed, around 84% were seen once. The sample was peripheral blood mononuclear cells (PBMCs), taken before the second cycle of nivolumab. These receptors originate from a human donor with classical Hodgkin lymphoma.

The chain links TRBV7-3 to TRBJ1-3, with 8 bases that match TRBD1. J gave up 2 bases and V 3 bases, and 3 bases lay outside the gene matches. Germline assignment: CDR1 SGHTA and CDR2 FQGTGA. CDR3 length: 15 residues. CDR3 protein: CASSLDRATGNTIYF. DNA for the CDR3: TGTGCCAGCAGCTTGGACAGGGCGACTGGAAACACCATATATTTT.

This clone was seen a few times. This rearrangement joins TRBV15 to TRBJ1-2; the D gene is possibly TRBD1 (6 bases). Trimming pared 3 bases from V and 10 bases from J, leaving 15 bases between. The CDR3 has 13 amino acids. Germline-derived CDR1 and CDR2 are LNHNV and YYDKDF (reference sequence). CDR3 DNA: TGTGCCACCAGCAGTGGGGACAAGTTAACCTACACCTTC. Translating gives CATSSGDKLTYTF.

This clone was seen a handful of times. The chain employs TRBV18 and TRBJ2-3, with TRBD2 identical over 9 bases. CDR1 is KGHSH and CDR2 is LQKENI in the germline V gene. There are 19 residues in the CDR3. The V and J ends lost 0 bases and 0 bases, in that order; junction bases with no gene match: 10. The CDR3 sequence is CASSPPVAGGHDSTDTQYF. CDR3 coding DNA: TGTGCCAGCTCACCACCGGTGGCGGGGGGGCATGATAGCACAGATACGCAGTATTTT. Complete variable domain (other parts from reference TRBV18 and TRBJ2-3): NAGVMQNPRHLVRRRGQEARLRCSPMKGHSHVYWYRQLPEEGLKFMVYLQKENIIDESGMPKERFSAEFPKEGPSILRIQQVVRGDSAAYFCASSPPVAGGHDSTDTQYFGPGTRLTVL.

Here the CDR3 reads CASSSYRESYEQYF. The CDR3 DNA reads TGTGCCAGCAGTTCGTACAGGGAGTCCTACGAGCAGTACTTC. This sequence joins TRBV28 and TRBJ2-7; TRBD1 is a possible D gene (6 bases). Germline loops: CDR1 MDHEN, CDR2 SYDVKM. The CDR3 totals 14 residues. V lost 4 bases and J lost 1, with 11 bases in between.

This rearrangement joins TRBV11-2 to TRBJ1-2, with D possibly matching TRBD1 (6 bases). V lost 0 bases to trimming and J lost 5 bases, with 13 bases between them. Germline-derived CDR1 and CDR2 are SGHAT and FQNNGV. The CDR3 is made up of 15 amino acids. CDR3: CASSLDWGGWYGYTF. The CDR3 DNA reads TGTGCCAGCAGCTTAGATTGGGGGGGCTGGTATGGCTACACCTTC.

The chain joins TRBV6-1 to TRBJ1-2; TRBD1 is a possible D gene (6 bases). This CDR3 spans 15 amino acids. Trimming cost V 4 bases and J 2 bases, with 14 bases left between them. Germline values: CDR1 MNHNS, CDR2 SASEGT. The CDR3, as DNA: TGTGCCAGCAGTGGGTATAATACAGGGAACTATGGCTACACCTTC. Protein: CASSGYNTGNYGYTF.

The V call is TRBV5-4, the J call TRBJ2-5; D unclear. CDR3 length equals 15 residues. Germline V gives CDR1 SGHNT, CDR2 YYREEE (reference sequence). V was shortened by 2 bases and J by 5 bases, with 16 bases between the two germline ends. CDR3 loop: CASSFRLTARETQYF. The CDR3 nucleotides read TGTGCCAGCAGCTTCCGACTCACCGCCCGGGAGACCCAGTACTTC.

The chain combines TRBV19 with TRBJ1-2, with D hard to call. The CDR3 is 12 amino acids. CDR1 and CDR2 (germline): LNHDA, SQIVND (reference sequence). Between the trimmed V and J ends, which lost 2 bases and 8 bases, there was a span of 9 bases. Here the CDR3 reads CASSISGFGYTF. The CDR3 region has the DNA TGTGCCAGTAGTATATCGGGGTTCGGCTACACCTTC.